What follows are 25 T cell receptor beta chains derived from one specimen sequenced in a study of Tregs in tolerant kidney transplant recipients. This table comes from immunoSEQ multiplex PCR, and its TCRdb copy is limited to in-frame clones, with some not included. The table lists roughly 86,000 clones, roughly 93% of them singletons. Recipients received nonmyeloablative bone marrow transplants from related graft donors, with transient mixed chimerism. Sample: CD4+ T cells from blood (PBMCs), taken 12 months after the transplant. Source of these receptors: a human patient who received a combined kidney and bone marrow transplant. The graft donor may be the source of some T cells.

V and J are TRBV5-8 and TRBJ1-2; 11 nucleotides line up with TRBD1. This CDR3 is 17 amino acids long. V lost 0 bases to trimming and J lost 4 bases; unmatched junction nucleotides: 8. Germline V gene sequence: CDR1 SGHTS, CDR2 YDEGEE. CDR3 amino acids: CASSLVRTGGAGYGYTF. In nucleotides, the CDR3 is TGTGCCAGCAGCTTGGTCCGGACAGGGGGCGCAGGCTATGGCTACACCTTC.

By frequency in the sample, this clone is medium-sized (0.01 to 0.1%). Other DNA sequences from this sample encode an identical CDR3 as well. V gene TRBV2 combines with J gene TRBJ1-6; 7 bases fit TRBD1. Germline-derived CDR1 and CDR2 are SNHLY and FYNNEI. Germline trimming cut 6 bases from V and 6 bases from J; bases unmatched to any gene: 8. The CDR3 is made up of 15 amino acids. DNA for the CDR3: TGTGCCAGCAGGGGGAACAGGGGCCGTAATTCACCCCTCCACTTT. This codes for CASRGNRGRNSPLHF.

V and J are TRBV5-6 and TRBJ2-2; TRBD1 matches 8 bases. The CDR3 extends over 16 amino acids. From germline, CDR1 is SGHDT and CDR2 YYEEEE. V trimming: 2 bases; J trimming: 4 bases; junction bases outside the gene matches: 7. The CDR3 sequence is CASSLQGGAGTGELFF. CDR3 sequence (DNA): TGTGCCAGCAGCTTACAGGGGGGTGCGGGCACCGGGGAGCTGTTTTTT.

This clone was seen a single time. The genes are TRBV19 and TRBJ1-1, with 7 bases that match TRBD1. The CDR3 length is 13 residues. Germline CDR1 and CDR2: LNHDA and SQIVND (reference sequence). V lost 6 bases and J lost 3; bases outside the gene matches: 4. This chain's CDR3 is CASSRGTDTEAFF. The CDR3 DNA sequence: TGTGCCAGTAGCAGGGGGACCGACACTGAAGCTTTCTTT.

V and J are TRBV9 and TRBJ2-2; no reliable D call. The CDR3 has 14 residues. The V and J ends lost 4 bases and 1 base respectively, with 8 bases between them. Germline loops: CDR1 SGDLS, CDR2 YYNGEE. The CDR3, as DNA: TGTGCCAGCAGCATATCAGGGAACACCGGGGAGCTGTTTTTT. It encodes CASSISGNTGELFF.

The chain carries TRBV6-5 and TRBJ1-2; possible D gene TRBD1, 5 bases. The CDR3 is 12 amino acids. Germline values: CDR1 MNHEY, CDR2 SVGAGI. The V end was cut by 2 bases, the J end by 8 bases, with 9 bases between. This chain's CDR3 is CASSYGGEGYTF. The DNA of the CDR3 is TGTGCCAGCAGTTACGGGGGGGAAGGCTACACCTTC.

The rearrangement links TRBV6-5 to TRBJ2-1, with a tentative D call TRBD2 (6 bases). There are 14 residues in the CDR3. V was pared by 10 bases and J by 4 bases, with 17 bases between. Germline lookup yields CDR1 MNHEY and CDR2 SVGAGI. The CDR3, as DNA: TGTGCCATCGGAAGGGCTAGCGTGTACAATGAGCAGTTCTTC. It yields the protein CAIGRASVYNEQFF.

V and J are TRBV30 and TRBJ1-1, with 7 positions matching TRBD1. This CDR3 is 14 amino acids long. J gave up 6 bases and V 2 bases, and 9 bases lay outside the gene matches. The germline CDR1 and CDR2 sequences are GTSNPN and SVGIG (reference sequence). The CDR3 spells CAWSIRRTGPEAFF. The CDR3 region has the DNA TGTGCCTGGAGTATCCGTCGGACAGGCCCTGAAGCTTTCTTT.

V gene TRBV4-2 combines with J gene TRBJ2-2; tentative D call: TRBD1 (5 bases). Trimming took off 0 bases at V and 8 bases at J, with 10 bases between the two ends. CDR1 and CDR2 from the germline V gene are LGHNA and YNFKEQ. The CDR3 spans 14 residues. The CDR3 reads CASSQDGRVGELFF. CDR3 DNA: TGTGCCAGCAGCCAAGACGGCAGGGTGGGGGAGCTGTTTTTT.

In its sample, this clone was seen a few times. This chain links TRBV19 with TRBJ2-7, with 11 bases identical to TRBD1. This CDR3 contains 15 residues. Germline trimming cut 5 bases from V and 4 bases from J; bases unmatched to any gene: 7. Germline V gene lookup returns CDR1 LNHDA and CDR2 SQIVND (reference sequence). DNA for the CDR3: TGTGCCAGTAGTGTTACCGGGACAGGGGGTTACGAGCAGTACTTC. Residues: CASSVTGTGGYEQYF. The full variable domain, its missing parts supplied by reference TRBV19 and TRBJ2-7, is DGGITQSPKYLFRKEGQNVTLSCEQNLNHDAMYWYRQDPGQGLRLIYYSQIVNDFQKGDIAEGYSVSREKKESFPLTVTSAQKNPTAFYLCASSVTGTGGYEQYFGPGTRLTVT.

The table lists this clone with a count of one. The J gene is TRBJ2-5, the V gene TRBV6-5, with D unresolved. There are 15 residues in the CDR3. Trimming removed 2 bases at V and 4 bases at J, with 14 bases between. Germline loops: CDR1 MNHEY, CDR2 SVGAGI. In DNA form, the CDR3 reads TGTGCCAGCAGTTACACCGGGTTAATCGTAGAGACCCAGTACTTC. This encodes CASSYTGLIVETQYF.

This chain links TRBV19 with TRBJ2-7; 7 nucleotides line up with TRBD1. Looked up from germline, CDR1 is LNHDA and CDR2 is SQIVND (reference sequence). V lost 11 bases and J lost 5; bases outside the gene matches: 15. The CDR3 runs to 14 residues. This CDR3 is CASSVGAGGNEQYF. The CDR3 DNA is TGTGCCTCCTCCGTCGGGGCAGGGGGAAACGAGCAGTACTTC. Full variable domain (rest looked up from reference TRBV19 and TRBJ2-7): DGGITQSPKYLFRKEGQNVTLSCEQNLNHDAMYWYRQDPGQGLRLIYYSQIVNDFQKGDIAEGYSVSREKKESFPLTVTSAQKNPTAFYLCASSVGAGGNEQYFGPGTRLTVT.

The chain couples TRBV5-1 to TRBJ2-3, with D maybe TRBD2 (6 bases). CDR3 length: 15 residues. Germline CDR1 is SGHRS and CDR2 is YFSETQ. V lost 4 bases and J lost 1, with 13 bases in between. The CDR3 sequence: CASSPAGLGTDTQYF. The CDR3 coding sequence is TGCGCCAGCAGCCCCGCGGGGTTGGGCACAGATACGCAGTATTTT.

This chain links TRBV7-2 with TRBJ1-1; 8 bases are shared with TRBD1. The CDR3 has 14 residues. The V gene end was trimmed by 6 bases and the J gene end by 5 bases; junction bases not matched to a gene: 8. Germline-derived CDR1 and CDR2 are SGHTA and FQGNSA. The CDR3 DNA reads as TGTGCCAGCAGTCCCGACAGGGGATGGACTGAAGCTTTCTTT. This sequence encodes CASSPDRGWTEAFF.

J is TRBJ1-5 and V is TRBV5-6; 9 bases are shared with TRBD1. The CDR3 extends over 15 amino acids. Trimming removed 2 bases from V and 4 bases from J; junction bases left unmatched: 4. Germline V gene lookup returns CDR1 SGHDT and CDR2 YYEEEE. The CDR3 protein is CASSFSGQGNQPQHF. Written as DNA, the CDR3 is TGTGCCAGCAGCTTCTCAGGACAGGGGAATCAGCCCCAGCATTTT.

The chain uses TRBV10-3 and TRBJ2-7; D gene ambiguous. The germline V gene has CDR1 ENHRY and CDR2 SYGVKD. Trimming removed 5 bases at V and 1 base at J, with 24 bases between. This CDR3 comprises 18 residues. The CDR3 DNA sequence: TGTGCCATCAGTTCCCTACTGCCGTTTGGGCTTAGGTCCTACGAGCAGTACTTC. Translation gives CAISSLLPFGLRSYEQYF.

This clone turned up a few times. This CDR3 is CASSVTAGSGNTIYF. The CDR3 bases are TGTGCCAGCAGTGTGACCGCGGGGTCTGGAAACACCATATATTTT. This chain uses TRBV2 with TRBJ1-3; no reliable D call. V was shortened by 4 bases and J by 1 base, with 11 bases between the two germline ends. Germline CDR1 and CDR2: SNHLY and FYNNEI. The CDR3 covers 15 residues.

V gene TRBV19 combines with J gene TRBJ2-5; the match to TRBD2 covers 10 bases. The CDR3 has 15 amino acids. After removal of 5 bases from V and 0 bases from J, the junction contained 3 bases not matched to a gene. Germline V gene sequence: CDR1 LNHDA, CDR2 SQIVND (reference sequence). This CDR3 is CASSLSGGDQETQYF. The CDR3 nucleotides read TGTGCCAGTAGTTTAAGCGGGGGGGACCAAGAGACCCAGTACTTC. The full variable domain, rest sourced from reference TRBV19 and TRBJ2-5, is DGGITQSPKYLFRKEGQNVTLSCEQNLNHDAMYWYRQDPGQGLRLIYYSQIVNDFQKGDIAEGYSVSREKKESFPLTVTSAQKNPTAFYLCASSLSGGDQETQYFGPGTRLLVL.

J is TRBJ1-1 and V is TRBV11-1; possibly TRBD1 for D (6 bases). V was trimmed by 5 bases and J by 1 base, leaving 8 bases between them. The CDR3 has 13 amino acids. CDR1 SGHAT and CDR2 FQDESV come from the germline V gene (reference sequence). Here the CDR3 DNA reads TGTGCCAGCAGCCCACAGGGGAACACTGAAGCTTTCTTT. This gives the protein CASSPQGNTEAFF. The whole variable domain, remainder taken from reference TRBV11-1 and TRBJ1-1, is EAEVAQSPRYKITEKSQAVAFWCDPISGHATLYWYRQILGQGPELLVQFQDESVVDDSQLPKDRFSAERLKGVDSTLKIQPAELGDSAMYLCASSPQGNTEAFFGQGTRLTVV.

The chain combines TRBV20-1 with TRBJ2-7; no clear D. CDR3 size: 11 residues. V lost 6 bases and J lost 6, with 12 bases in between. Germline V gene data show CDR1 as DFQATT and CDR2 as SNEGSKA (reference sequence). The CDR3 DNA follows: TGCAGTGCCCCAGTCCTCCTCGAGCAGTACTTC. This translates into CSAPVLLEQYF.

The V gene is TRBV19, the J gene TRBJ1-2, with 9 bases that match TRBD1. The CDR3 sequence is 14 residues long. With V trimmed by 4 bases and J by 7 bases, 7 bases remained unmatched. Germline V CDR1 and CDR2: LNHDA, SQIVND (reference sequence). The CDR3 region is CASSNRDRVGGYTF. CDR3 coding DNA: TGTGCCAGTAGTAACCGGGACAGGGTCGGTGGCTACACCTTC.

The J gene is TRBJ1-6, the V gene TRBV29-1; D is unresolved. Trimming removed 7 bases from V and 13 bases from J, with 20 bases in between. The CDR3 has 13 amino acids. Germline CDR1 and CDR2: SQVTM and ANQGSEA. The CDR3, as DNA: TGCAGCGCATCAGAAGGTCGCGGTTCTCCCCTCCACTTT. It encodes CSASEGRGSPLHF.

The V and J genes are TRBV2 and TRBJ1-2, with 7 bases identical to TRBD1. There are 13 residues in the CDR3. V trimming: 6 bases; J trimming: 10 bases; junction bases outside the gene matches: 11. Germline V CDR1 and CDR2: SNHLY, FYNNEI. CDR3 sequence (DNA): TGTGCCAGCAGCCGGGACAGACTTAGAGACTACACCTTC. It yields the protein CASSRDRLRDYTF.

J is TRBJ1-3 and V is TRBV27; D uncertain. The germline V and J ends were trimmed by 2 bases and 2 bases, with 4 bases remaining between them. CDR1 MNHEY and CDR2 SMNVEV come from the germline V gene (reference sequence). The CDR3 has 13 residues. In DNA form, the CDR3 reads TGTGCCAGCAGTTTACTCCCTGGAAACACCATATATTTT. It translates to CASSLLPGNTIYF.

The gene calls are TRBV19 and TRBJ1-1; 8 bases agree with TRBD1. This CDR3 spans 14 amino acids. Trimming removed 3 bases from V and 5 bases from J; junction bases left unmatched: 5. Germline V lookup: CDR1 LNHDA, CDR2 SQIVND (reference sequence). This chain's CDR3 is CASSIQGARTEAFF. The DNA of the CDR3 is TGTGCCAGTAGTATCCAGGGGGCGAGGACTGAAGCTTTCTTT.